This T cell receptor beta chain was sequenced for a study of shared clonotypes between healthy human individuals. Looked up from germline, CDR1 is MNHNS and CDR2 is SASEGT. There are 12 residues in the CDR3. Deletions cut 4 bases from V and 6 bases from J, with 9 bases between. For each subset, genomic DNA was distributed in equal portions over several immunoSEQ plates. Repertoires were generated with immunoSEQ multiplex PCR, while TCRdb's copy carries only in-frame clones and drops some. Of about 2 million clones listed, approximately 95% are singletons. This sequence originates from a man younger than 35 in good health. The V gene is TRBV6-1, the J gene TRBJ1-1, with D unclear. Material: naive CD4+ T cells sorted from blood. The subset was: CD45RA+ positively selected. The CDR3 DNA is TGTGCCAGCAGTGCCCAGCGATCTGAAGCTTTCTTT. This sequence encodes CASSAQRSEAFF.